Below are 20 T cell receptor beta chains sequenced from a single sample in a study of Ad26.COV2.S vaccination and SARS-CoV-2 variants. TCRdb's table, derived via immunoSEQ multiplex PCR, lists solely in-frame clones and lacks some. The sample carries about 350,000 clones, about 90% recorded once. The sample consisted of peripheral blood, taken after recovery from COVID-19. These receptors were collected from a human donor who had recovered from COVID-19.

The V and J genes are TRBV6-5 and TRBJ2-3, with 8 positions matching TRBD2. J lost 3 bases, V lost 6 bases, and 5 bases had no gene match. The germline V gene has CDR1 MNHEY and CDR2 SVGAGI. CDR3 length equals 14 residues. CDR3 amino acids: CASRRTSSTDTQYF. The CDR3 region has the DNA TGTGCCAGCAGGCGGACTAGCAGTACAGATACGCAGTATTTT.

The count of this clone is one. This sequence joins TRBV9 and TRBJ2-5; D ambiguous. V lost 1 base to trimming and J lost 0 bases, with 7 bases between them. The germline gives CDR1 SGDLS, CDR2 YYNGEE. The CDR3 loop spans 14 amino acids. The CDR3 nucleotides are TGTGCCAGCAGCGTAAGCACCAACCAAGAGACCCAGTACTTC. Translating gives CASSVSTNQETQYF. Supplemented by reference TRBV9 and TRBJ2-5, the full variable domain reads DSGVTQTPKHLITATGQRVTLRCSPRSGDLSVYWYQQSLDQGLQFLIQYYNGEERAKGNILERFSAQQFPDLHSELNLSSLELGDSALYFCASSVSTNQETQYFGPGTRLLVL.

The rearrangement joins TRBV11-2 to TRBJ2-5; 9 nucleotides align to TRBD2. The CDR3 is 15 residues long. With V trimmed by 4 bases and J by 2 bases, 5 bases remained unmatched. Germline CDR1 reads SGHAT; CDR2 reads FQNNGV. This chain's CDR3 is CASSWRLAGQETQYF. The CDR3 DNA reads TGTGCCAGCAGCTGGCGCCTAGCGGGGCAAGAGACCCAGTACTTC.

The V call is TRBV6-1, the J call TRBJ1-6; unclear D gene. Between the trimmed V and J ends, which lost 3 bases and 0 bases, there was a span of 9 bases. The length of the CDR3 is 16 residues. Germline loops: CDR1 MNHNS, CDR2 SASEGT. The CDR3 nucleotides read TGTGCCAGCAGTGACTTCGTTAGCTCCTATAATTCACCCCTCCACTTT. It yields the protein CASSDFVSSYNSPLHF.

The chain is built from TRBV13 and TRBJ1-2, with D perhaps matching TRBD1 (5 bases). Deletions cut 4 bases from V and 8 bases from J, with 17 bases between. The germline V gene has CDR1 PRHDT and CDR2 FYEKMQ (reference sequence). The length of the CDR3 is 14 residues. CDR3 nucleotides: TGTGCCAGCAGCTCCCGACAAGGGGAACGGGGCTACACCTTC. Protein: CASSSRQGERGYTF. The whole variable domain, filled in from reference TRBV13 and TRBJ1-2, reads AAGVIQSPRHLIKEKRETATLKCYPIPRHDTVYWYQQGPGQDPQFLISFYEKMQSDKGSIPDRFSAQQFSDYHSELNMSSLELGDSALYFCASSSRQGERGYTFGSGTRLTVV.

This chain connects TRBV4-2 to TRBJ2-3; perhaps TRBD2 as D (6 bases). Per germline, CDR1 LGHNA and CDR2 YNFKEQ. This CDR3 spans 14 amino acids. V was trimmed by 0 bases and J by 3 bases, leaving 7 bases between them. Here the CDR3 reads CASSQDGGTDTQYF. Written as DNA, the CDR3 is TGTGCCAGCAGCCAAGATGGGGGGACAGATACGCAGTATTTT.

This clone has more than one count but fewer than ten. V usage is TRBV14 and J usage is TRBJ2-7; weak D call: TRBD1 (5 bases). Trimming cost V 3 bases and J 2 bases, with 11 bases left between them. CDR3 length: 14 residues. Germline CDR1 and CDR2: SGHDN and FVKESK. Here the CDR3 DNA reads TGTGCCAGCAGCCATAGAGCAGGGACCTACGAGCAGTACTTC. Residues: CASSHRAGTYEQYF.

The V and J genes are TRBV5-1 and TRBJ2-2; tentatively, D is TRBD1 (5 bases). Trimming took 1 base from V and 5 from J, leaving 6 bases between them. The CDR3 has 13 amino acids. The germline CDR1 and CDR2 sequences are SGHRS and YFSETQ. For the CDR3, the DNA is TGCGCCAGCAGCTTGACAGGAACCGGGGAGCTGTTTTTT. This encodes CASSLTGTGELFF.

The chain recombines TRBV5-1 with TRBJ2-7; 7 bases are shared with TRBD1. Germline CDR1 and CDR2: SGHRS and YFSETQ. The CDR3 is 12 residues long. V lost 8 bases and J lost 3; bases outside the gene matches: 5. The CDR3 nucleotides are TGCGCCAGTGGGTGGGACAGCTACGAGCAGTACTTC. Protein: CASGWDSYEQYF.

The genes are TRBV7-8 and TRBJ1-3; D is undetermined. The CDR3 consists of 14 residues. V shed 1 base and J shed 4 bases, with 8 bases lying between them. Germline V gene sequence: CDR1 SGHVS, CDR2 FQNEAQ. The CDR3 coding sequence is TGTGCCAGCAGCTTAGTTGCCGGAGGAAACACCATATATTTT. It translates to CASSLVAGGNTIYF.

CDR3 sequence (DNA): TGTGCCATACTTAGTGGCAGGGGCTATGGCTACACCTTC. Residues: CAILSGRGYGYTF. The chain carries TRBV19 and TRBJ1-2; D is perhaps TRBD1 (6 bases). CDR3 length equals 13 residues. The germline V and J ends were trimmed by 10 bases and 4 bases, with 16 bases remaining between them. The germline V gene encodes CDR1 LNHDA and CDR2 SQIVND (reference sequence).

J is TRBJ2-3 and V is TRBV2; possibly TRBD2 for D (6 bases). With 11 bases removed from V and 0 bases from J, the gap between germline ends came to 12 bases. This CDR3 spans 13 amino acids. Germline CDR1 and CDR2: SNHLY and FYNNEI. DNA for the CDR3: TGTGCCGGCGGGGTTGCTAGCACAGATACGCAGTATTTT. Its translation: CAGGVASTDTQYF.

J is TRBJ2-7 and V is TRBV6-5; tentative D call: TRBD1 (5 bases). The V gene's germline CDR1 is MNHEY and CDR2 SVGAGI. V shed 6 bases and J shed 5 bases, with 11 bases lying between them. The CDR3 is made up of 12 amino acids. For the CDR3, the DNA is TGTGCCAGCAGAGTGACAGCCCACGAGCAGTACTTC. Its protein is CASRVTAHEQYF.

This clone was observed once. The V gene is TRBV6-6, the J gene TRBJ1-2; D is unclear. Germline assignment: CDR1 MNHNY and CDR2 SVGAGI (reference sequence). This CDR3 has 13 residues. V lost 8 bases to trimming and J lost 6 bases, with 16 bases between them. CDR3 sequence reads: CASEGLETDGYTF. The CDR3 DNA follows: TGTGCCAGCGAGGGTCTAGAAACTGATGGCTACACCTTC.

This chain uses TRBV25-1 with TRBJ1-1; D might be TRBD1 (6 bases). CDR3 length: 11 amino acids. CDR1 and CDR2 from the germline V gene are MGHDK and SYGVNS. Trimming shortened V by 8 bases and J by 4 bases, and 8 bases separated the two germline ends. CDR3 residues: CASSDSTEAFF. CDR3 nucleotides: TGTGCCAGCTCGGACAGCACTGAAGCTTTCTTT.

The chain uses TRBV6-5 and TRBJ1-4; D uncertain. Germline assignment: CDR1 MNHEY and CDR2 SVGAGI. V gave up 2 bases and J gave up 7 bases, with 8 bases separating them. The CDR3 consists of 13 residues. CDR3 sequence (DNA): TGTGCCAGCAGTTACCAGAAAGGTGAAAAACTGTTTTTT. It translates to CASSYQKGEKLFF.

The CDR3 here is CASSYSPRGAYEQYF. The CDR3 DNA reads as TGTGCCAGCAGTTACTCCCCTCGGGGGGCGTACGAGCAGTACTTC. The genes are TRBV6-5 and TRBJ2-7; tentatively, D is TRBD2 (7 bases). The CDR3 has 15 residues. CDR1 is MNHEY and CDR2 is SVGAGI in the germline V gene. Trimming left V 0 bases short and J 4 bases short, with 13 bases between.

The chain employs TRBV18 and TRBJ2-1; D could derive from TRBD1 or TRBD2 (6 bases each). The germline CDR1 and CDR2 sequences are KGHSH and LQKENI. Trimming took 0 bases from V and 2 from J, leaving 14 bases between them. The CDR3 covers 17 residues. CDR3 in amino acids: CASSPPSVGGAYNEQFF. DNA for the CDR3: TGTGCCAGCTCACCACCGAGTGTGGGGGGCGCCTACAATGAGCAGTTCTTC. Looking up the rest from reference TRBV18 and TRBJ2-1 gives the full variable domain: NAGVMQNPRHLVRRRGQEARLRCSPMKGHSHVYWYRQLPEEGLKFMVYLQKENIIDESGMPKERFSAEFPKEGPSILRIQQVVRGDSAAYFCASSPPSVGGAYNEQFFGPGTRLTVL.

The chain has TRBV3-1 (or the pseudogene TRBV3-2) and TRBJ2-3, with TRBD2 matching 9 bases. Germline lookup yields CDR1 LGHDT and CDR2 YNNKEL (reference sequence). The CDR3 loop spans 17 amino acids. V shed 4 bases, J shed 2 bases, and the junction held 10 bases outside the gene matches. The CDR3 reads CASSPPGSGGLTDTQYF. CDR3 nucleotide sequence: TGTGCCAGCAGCCCCCCCGGTAGCGGGGGACTCACAGATACGCAGTATTTT.

The chain combines TRBV19 with TRBJ1-2, with 8 positions matching TRBD1. This CDR3 comprises 14 residues. The germline gives CDR1 LNHDA, CDR2 SQIVND (reference sequence). Trimming cost V 5 bases and J 1 base; bases outside gene matches: 3. The CDR3 DNA reads as TGTGCCAGTAGTCGGGACAGGAATAACTATGGCTACACCTTC. This codes for CASSRDRNNYGYTF.